This TCR beta chain came from a study of regulatory T cells in long-lasting Graves disease. Overall study results and limits: New patients shared fewer public clonotypes (966) than persistent patients did (around 2,700).

CDR1 is SGDLS, CDR2 YYNGEE, per germline. V lost 3 bases to trimming and J lost 4 bases; unmatched junction nucleotides: 4. The CDR3 is 15 residues long. As to time point: newly diagnosed GD, antithyroid drugs for less than 3 months. Extracted PBMC RNA gave rise to the TCR library. Graves' disease diagnosis was established per American Thyroid Association guidelines. CDR3-region Arm-PCR and iRepertoire HTBI primers produced the TCR beta libraries. TCRdb itself ran the multiplex PCR reads through MiXCR, one entry per CDR3 protein. This sample yields 250,000 or so distinct CDR3 sequences, of which 18% are seen a single time; around 13% belongs to the top ten. This clonotype was found many times. Antigen specificity is unknown. The same data also contributed to another study, on T cells in Graves' hyperthyroidism and ophthalmopathy. That source reports: When the TCR CDR3 underwent first-round RT-PCR, the HTBI primer set was used. In the blood, most expanded thyroid clonotypes above 0.001 appeared as well.

This specimen consisted of peripheral blood mononuclear cells (PBMCs), obtained at new diagnosis, from a patient treated with antithyroid drugs. The chain is built from TRBV9 and TRBJ1-5; 10 bases align to TRBD1. The receptor's source is a woman aged 25-40 years with Graves disease. In DNA, the CDR3 is TGTGCCAGCAGCGCAGGGACAGGGGTAAATCAGCCCCAGCATTTT. It codes for CASSAGTGVNQPQHF. The full variable domain, completed using reference TRBV9 and TRBJ1-5, is DSGVTQTPKHLITATGQRVTLRCSPRSGDLSVYWYQQSLDQGLQFLIQYYNGEERAKGNILERFSAQQFPDLHSELNLSSLELGDSALYFCASSAGTGVNQPQHFGDGTRLSIL.